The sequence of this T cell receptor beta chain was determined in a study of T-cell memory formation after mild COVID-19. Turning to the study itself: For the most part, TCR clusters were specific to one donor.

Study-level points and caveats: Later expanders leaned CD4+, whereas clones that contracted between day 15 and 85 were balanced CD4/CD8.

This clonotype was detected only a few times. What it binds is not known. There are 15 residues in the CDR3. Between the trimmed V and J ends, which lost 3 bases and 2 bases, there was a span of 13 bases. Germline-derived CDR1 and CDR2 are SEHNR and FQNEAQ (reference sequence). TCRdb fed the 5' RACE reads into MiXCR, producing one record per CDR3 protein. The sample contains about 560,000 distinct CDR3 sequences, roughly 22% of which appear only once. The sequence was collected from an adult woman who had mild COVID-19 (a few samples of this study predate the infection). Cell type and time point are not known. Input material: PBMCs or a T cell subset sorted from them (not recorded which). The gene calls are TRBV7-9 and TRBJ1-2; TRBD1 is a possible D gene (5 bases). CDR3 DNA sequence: TGTGCCAGCAGCTTGGGCGGGGCAGACAACTATGGCTACACCTTC. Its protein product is CASSLGGADNYGYTF. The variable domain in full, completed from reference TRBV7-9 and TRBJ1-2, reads DTGVSQNPRHKITKRGQNVTFRCDPISEHNRLYWYRQTLGQGPEFLTYFQNEAQLEKSRLLSDRFSAERPKGSFSTLEIQRTEQGDSAMYLCASSLGGADNYGYTFGSGTRLTVV.